This T cell receptor beta chain is from a study of blood T cell repertoires in COVID-19. The table lists this clone with a count of one. Measured with immunoSEQ multiplex PCR; TCRdb has only the in-frame clones, and not every one. The table shows around 100,000 clones, with less than 85% occurring only once. Trimming took off 4 bases at V and 4 bases at J, with 17 bases between the two ends. CDR1 is SGDLS and CDR2 is YYNGEE in the germline V gene. The CDR3 is 15 amino acids. The chain carries TRBV9 and TRBJ1-2; D is perhaps TRBD1 (6 bases). The source is a human donor in a cohort sampled during active COVID-19. Sequencing input: peripheral blood. The CDR3 DNA reads as TGTGCCAGCAGCACCTCGGGGGGGGGCGGCTATGGCTACACCTTC. The encoded protein is CASSTSGGGGYGYTF. Together with reference TRBV9 and TRBJ1-2, the CDR3 gives the full variable domain: DSGVTQTPKHLITATGQRVTLRCSPRSGDLSVYWYQQSLDQGLQFLIQYYNGEERAKGNILERFSAQQFPDLHSELNLSSLELGDSALYFCASSTSGGGGYGYTFGSGTRLTVV.